This record covers a single T cell receptor beta chain. Its antigen remains unknown. TCRdb's copy holds only in-frame clones and misses some; the assay was immunoSEQ multiplex PCR. The sample includes 70,000 to 80,000 clones, just under 85% of them seen just once. The data belong to a study of PD-L1 blockade in urothelial cancer. Broader study findings: Blood clones associated with the tumor expanded more at 3 weeks in durable-benefit patients.

Indicated time point: pretreatment peripheral blood. Each patient gave between 1 and 8 samples, pretreatment and on-treatment. The material sequenced was PBMCs, taken around atezolizumab (anti-PD-L1) treatment. The sequence came from a man in his forties with urothelial cancer.

CDR3 sequence reads: CATRSEVRPRGGYTF. The CDR3 nucleotides are TGTGCCACCAGGTCGGAGGTGAGGCCCCGGGGAGGCTACACCTTC. The J gene is TRBJ1-2, the V gene TRBV15; no clear D gene. CDR1 LNHNV and CDR2 YYDKDF come from the germline V gene (reference sequence). CDR3 length: 15 residues. V shed 6 bases and J shed 8 bases, with 22 bases lying between them.